Following are 19 T cell receptor beta chains from one sample sequenced in a study of yellow fever vaccine responses in identical twins (dated by TCRdb to 2016 to 2019). Receptor libraries were prepared by RT-PCR. Sequencing instrument: Illumina HiSeq 2500. TCRdb trimmed the raw reads at Q25, called clones with MiXCR and kept productive beta chains. A single entry per CDR3 protein holds the most common genes and DNA from its merged rows. Within this sample are about 13,000 distinct CDR3 sequences, with 84% of them counted one time only. The ten top clones hold over 1.5% of the sample. The material sequenced was T cells from blood (PBMCs), unsorted or a sorted subset (not recorded which), taken before or after yellow fever vaccination (not recorded which). These receptors were taken from a woman aged 18-29 years who received the yellow fever vaccine. Donor details come from another sample of the same person, matched by shared clones.

The rearrangement uses TRBV2 and TRBJ2-3; no clear D gene. Per germline, CDR1 SNHLY and CDR2 FYNNEI. The CDR3 extends over 15 amino acids. Between the trimmed V and J ends, which lost 3 bases and 4 bases, there was a span of 14 bases. CDR3 sequence (DNA): TGTGCCAGCAGTGATTACGCCCTAGTCCCAGATACGCAGTATTTT. This translates into CASSDYALVPDTQYF.

The V gene is TRBV29-1, the J gene TRBJ2-5; a weak D match, TRBD1 (5 bases). The CDR3 runs to 14 residues. Trimming removed 4 bases at V and 3 bases at J, with 15 bases between. Germline CDR1 SQVTM, CDR2 ANQGSEA. The CDR3 region is CSVAQIGHKETQYF. The CDR3 coding sequence is TGCAGCGTTGCCCAAATAGGACATAAAGAGACCCAGTACTTC. The variable domain in full, with the rest retrieved from reference TRBV29-1 and TRBJ2-5, is SAVISQKPSRDICQRGTSLTIQCQVDSQVTMMFWYRQQPGQSLTLIATANQGSEATYESGFVIDKFPISRPNLTFSTLTVSNMSPEDSSIYLCSVAQIGHKETQYFGPGTRLLVL.

The V gene is TRBV18, the J gene TRBJ2-1; no definite D call. V lost 2 bases and J 12 bases, leaving 11 bases between the germline ends. The germline CDR1 and CDR2 sequences are KGHSH and LQKENI. This CDR3 is built from 12 residues. The DNA of the CDR3 is TGTGCCAGCTCACCATTAAGCAGAGTGCAGTTCTTC. Amino acids: CASSPLSRVQFF.

This clonotype was seen once. The chain employs TRBV3-1 and TRBJ2-7; 7 bases align to TRBD2. The germline CDR1 and CDR2 sequences are LGHDT and YNNKEL (reference sequence). CDR3 length equals 14 residues. V gave up 0 bases and J gave up 9 bases; unmatched junction bases: 8. The CDR3 protein is CASSQEGPAGVQYF. As DNA, the CDR3 is TGTGCCAGCAGCCAAGAGGGGCCGGCGGGGGTGCAGTACTTC.

The chain links TRBV29-1 to TRBJ1-1, with a tentative D call TRBD1 (5 bases). Per the germline V gene, CDR1 is SQVTM and CDR2 is ANQGSEA. V dropped 2 bases and J dropped 2 bases, with 15 bases sitting between them. The CDR3 runs 15 residues. This CDR3 reads CSVEIASGGNTEAFF. DNA for the CDR3: TGCAGCGTTGAAATCGCGTCGGGGGGAAACACTGAAGCTTTCTTT.

This chain uses TRBV20-1 with TRBJ2-5, with D perhaps TRBD2 (6 bases). CDR3 length equals 13 residues. Trimming took off 1 base at V and 5 bases at J, with 11 bases between the two ends. Per the germline V gene, CDR1 is DFQATT and CDR2 is SNEGSKA (reference sequence). The CDR3 DNA sequence: TGCAGTGCTAGAGTCGGGGGAGTGGAGACCCAGTACTTC. Protein: CSARVGGVETQYF.

In this sample, this clonotype turned up a few times. This rearrangement joins TRBV27 to TRBJ2-7; 11 positions match TRBD2. The CDR3 spans 15 residues. V lost 6 bases and J lost 2; bases outside the gene matches: 6. The germline gives CDR1 MNHEY, CDR2 SMNVEV (reference sequence). The CDR3 DNA sequence: TGTGCCAGCAGCGATTTAGCGGGAGGGCCCTACGAGCAGTACTTC. The encoded protein is CASSDLAGGPYEQYF.

This rearrangement joins TRBV30 to TRBJ2-5; D might be TRBD1 (5 bases). Germline CDR1 and CDR2: GTSNPN and SVGIG (reference sequence). V was trimmed by 1 base and J by 5 bases, leaving 17 bases between them. The CDR3 covers 15 residues. As DNA, the CDR3 is TGTGCCTGGAGTGCCCGAGGACAAGGGCGGGAGACCCAGTACTTC. Translated: CAWSARGQGRETQYF.

The gene calls are TRBV25-1 and TRBJ2-7; 10 nucleotides agree with TRBD2. Germline CDR1 and CDR2: MGHDK and SYGVNS. V shed 5 bases, J shed 1 base, and the junction held 2 bases outside the gene matches. CDR3 size: 14 residues. CDR3 in DNA: TGTGCCAGCAGTCCTAGCGGGAGTTCCTACGAGCAGTACTTC. It translates to CASSPSGSSYEQYF.

This clonotype was seen a handful of times. This chain uses TRBV5-5 with TRBJ2-1; no clear D. The CDR3 spans 14 residues. The V and J ends lost 0 bases and 0 bases respectively, with 4 bases between them. CDR1 is SGHKS, CDR2 YYEKEE, per germline (reference sequence). This CDR3 is CASSLGLSYNEQFF. In DNA, the CDR3 is TGTGCCAGCAGCTTGGGACTCTCCTACAATGAGCAGTTCTTC.

This rearrangement joins TRBV11-1 to TRBJ2-1; 9 nucleotides line up with TRBD2. V lost 8 bases and J lost 5; bases outside the gene matches: 7. Germline CDR1 is SGHAT and CDR2 is FQDESV (reference sequence). The CDR3 contains 14 residues. This chain's CDR3 is CASGAGLADNEQFF. CDR3 nucleotides: TGTGCCAGCGGGGCGGGACTAGCCGACAATGAGCAGTTCTTC.

The gene calls are TRBV15 and TRBJ2-1, with 12 bases that match TRBD2. The trim removed 3 bases at V and 7 bases at J, leaving 7 bases unmatched. This CDR3 has 16 residues. Germline V lookup: CDR1 LNHNV, CDR2 YYDKDF (reference sequence). CDR3 protein: CATSSLTSGSLNEQFF. CDR3 coding DNA: TGTGCCACCAGCAGCCTGACTAGCGGGAGTTTAAATGAGCAGTTCTTC.

The rearrangement links TRBV28 to TRBJ2-3; possible D gene TRBD2, 5 bases. Per germline, CDR1 MDHEN and CDR2 SYDVKM. The CDR3 is 15 residues long. The V gene lost 6 bases and the J gene lost 2 bases, with 15 bases spanning the gap. The CDR3, as DNA: TGTGCCAGCAGGGAACCAGGACTCCACACAGATACGCAGTATTTT. This encodes CASREPGLHTDTQYF.

The chain uses TRBV5-1 and TRBJ2-1, with 12 bases lining up with TRBD2. This CDR3 is 16 amino acids long. V dropped 0 bases and J dropped 8; count of bases not matched to a gene: 6. Germline V gene data show CDR1 as SGHRS and CDR2 as YFSETQ. The CDR3 sequence is CASSLGLAGDSHEQFF. CDR3 coding DNA: TGCGCCAGCAGCTTGGGACTAGCGGGAGATTCGCATGAGCAGTTCTTC. Combining the CDR3 with reference TRBV5-1 and TRBJ2-1 gives the whole variable domain KAGVTQTPRYLIKTRGQQVTLSCSPISGHRSVSWYQQTPGQGLQFLFEYFSETQRNKGNFPGRFSGRQFSNSRSEMNVSTLELGDSALYLCASSLGLAGDSHEQFFGPGTRLTVL.

This clonotype was seen more than once but under ten times. This rearrangement joins TRBV2 to TRBJ1-5; D is unresolved. This CDR3 region has 14 residues. From germline, CDR1 is SNHLY and CDR2 FYNNEI. V shed 6 bases and J shed 7 bases, with 16 bases lying between them. The CDR3 DNA reads as TGTGCCAGCAGGGGTAACATGTTGGGGCAGCCCCAGCATTTT. It is translated as CASRGNMLGQPQHF.

This chain links TRBV20-1 with TRBJ2-2; D uncertain. Trimming removed 2 bases from V and 4 bases from J, with 5 bases in between. Per germline, CDR1 DFQATT and CDR2 SNEGSKA (reference sequence). The CDR3 is 12 residues long. The CDR3 sequence is CSARWRTGELFF. CDR3 nucleotides: TGCAGTGCTAGATGGCGCACCGGGGAGCTGTTTTTT.

The rearrangement joins TRBV10-3 to TRBJ1-2; the D is unclear. Per germline, CDR1 ENHRY and CDR2 SYGVKD. This CDR3 spans 14 amino acids. With 2 bases removed from V and 1 base from J, the gap between germline ends came to 8 bases. The CDR3 nucleotides are TGTGCCATCAGTGAGCACAGCAATAACTATGGCTACACCTTC. It yields the protein CAISEHSNNYGYTF.

V gene TRBV21-1 combines with J gene TRBJ2-2; the table's D call of TRBD1 was not tested on the DNA. TRBV21-1 is annotated as a pseudogene. The CDR3 is 15 amino acids. CDR3 residues: CAGSAQKQGAGELFF. The CDR3 coding sequence is TGTGCCGGATCAGCCCAAAAACAGGGGGCCGGGGAGCTGTTTTTT.

The rearrangement joins TRBV29-1 to TRBJ2-1; TRBD2 matches 9 bases. Trimming took 7 bases from V and 4 from J; bases not matched to a gene: 8. CDR3 size: 14 residues. Germline V CDR1 and CDR2: SQVTM, ANQGSEA. The CDR3, as DNA: TGCAGCGCCCTGACTAGCGGTTTGTACAATGAGCAGTTCTTC. This sequence encodes CSALTSGLYNEQFF.